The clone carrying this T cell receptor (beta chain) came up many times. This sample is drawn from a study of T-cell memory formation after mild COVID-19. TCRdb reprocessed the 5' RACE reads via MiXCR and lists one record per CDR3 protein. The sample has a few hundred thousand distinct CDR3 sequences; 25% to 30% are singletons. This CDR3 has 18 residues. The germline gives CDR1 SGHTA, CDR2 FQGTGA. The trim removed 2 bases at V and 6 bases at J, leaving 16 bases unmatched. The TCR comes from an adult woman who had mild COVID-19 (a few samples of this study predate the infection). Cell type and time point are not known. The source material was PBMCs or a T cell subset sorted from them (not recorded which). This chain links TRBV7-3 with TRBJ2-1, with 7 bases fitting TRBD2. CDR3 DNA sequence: TGTGCCAGCAGCTTAGGGTTCGGTGGGAGGGCCTCGCGCAATGAGCAGTTCTTC. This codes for CASSLGFGGRASRNEQFF.